A single sample is the source of the 28 T cell receptor beta chains below, sequenced in a study of CD8+CD57+ T cells in acquired aplastic anemia. For CDR3 and TCR beta VDJ profiling, genomic DNA was the template used. TCRdb re-derived calls from the reads in MiXCR, one entry per CDR3 protein. Of about 160,000 distinct CDR3 sequences detected, 40% to 50% appear once; the ten largest clones hold about 2.8%. Patients selected for sequencing had displayed CD8+CD57+ cell expansion by flow cytometry. Material: sorted CD4+, CD8+, or CD8+CD57+ T cells (not recorded which) from PBMCs. Every receptor here comes from a human donor with aplastic anemia.

There are a few counts of this clonotype. V gene TRBV24-1 combines with J gene TRBJ2-2, with 12 bases identical to TRBD2. Germline CDR1 KGHDR, CDR2 SFDVKD. The V segment lost 7 bases and the J segment 5 bases; nucleotides outside the gene matches: 4. The CDR3 sequence is 15 residues long. The CDR3 DNA is TGTGCCACCAGGGGGACTAGCGGGTCGACCGGGGAGCTGTTTTTT. Protein product: CATRGTSGSTGELFF.

This clonotype was recorded many times. The chain employs TRBV5-1 and TRBJ2-1, with TRBD2 as a possible D gene (6 bases). The CDR3 is made up of 13 amino acids. The germline V gene encodes CDR1 SGHRS and CDR2 YFSETQ. Trimming removed 4 bases from V and 7 bases from J, with 12 bases in between. CDR3 in amino acids: CASSLGTPNEQFF. The CDR3 coding sequence is TGCGCCAGCAGCCTCGGGACTCCGAATGAGCAGTTCTTC. The full variable domain, rest sourced from reference TRBV5-1 and TRBJ2-1, is KAGVTQTPRYLIKTRGQQVTLSCSPISGHRSVSWYQQTPGQGLQFLFEYFSETQRNKGNFPGRFSGRQFSNSRSEMNVSTLELGDSALYLCASSLGTPNEQFFGPGTRLTVL.

This clonotype showed up many times. This chain connects TRBV12-5 to TRBJ1-1; D uncertain. V was clipped by 1 base and J by 6 bases, with 9 bases between them. The germline gives CDR1 LGHNT, CDR2 FRNRAP. The CDR3 is 13 residues long. DNA of the CDR3: TGTGCTAGTGGTTTGGCAGGTCGGCCTGAAGCTTTCTTT. This sequence encodes CASGLAGRPEAFF. The full variable domain, its missing parts supplied by reference TRBV12-5 and TRBJ1-1, is DARVTQTPRHKVTEMGQEVTMRCQPILGHNTVFWYRQTMMQGLELLAYFRNRAPLDDSGMPKDRFSAEMPDATLATLKIQPSEPRDSAVYFCASGLAGRPEAFFGQGTRLTVV.

This clonotype has at least ten counts. The gene calls are TRBV7-9 and TRBJ2-3, with TRBD1 as a possible D gene (5 bases). CDR3 length equals 14 residues. V lost 1 base and J lost 9, with 14 bases in between. The germline V gene has CDR1 SEHNR and CDR2 FQNEAQ (reference sequence). The CDR3 bases are TGTGCCAGCAGCTTAGAACAGGATAGCTTGACGCAGTATTTT. It translates to CASSLEQDSLTQYF.

The chain joins TRBV28 to TRBJ2-5; maybe TRBD1 (5 bases). This CDR3 has 12 amino acids. Germline assignment: CDR1 MDHEN and CDR2 SYDVKM. V lost 11 bases and J 1 base, leaving 11 bases between the germline ends. The CDR3 sequence: CASLGRQETQYF. In DNA, the CDR3 is TGTGCCTCTTTGGGGCGCCAAGAGACCCAGTACTTC.

This clonotype came up a few times. At one end the junction does not follow the germline gene, possibly because of a read error. V and J are TRBV4-1 and TRBJ2-5; 7 bases agree with TRBD1. Germline lookup yields CDR1 MGHRA and CDR2 YSYEKL. CDR3 length equals 15 residues. CDR3 nucleotide sequence: TGCGCCAGCAACCAATCAGGACAGGTCGGAGAGACCCAGTACTTC. This encodes CASNQSGQVGETQYF.

The J gene is TRBJ2-7, the V gene TRBV6-5, with 9 bases matching TRBD2. This CDR3 comprises 14 residues. The V gene end was trimmed by 2 bases and the J gene end by 3 bases; junction bases not matched to a gene: 2. Germline V gene sequence: CDR1 MNHEY, CDR2 SVGAGI. The CDR3 DNA follows: TGTGCCAGCAGTTACGGGACTAGCCTCTACGAGCAGTACTTC. This translates into CASSYGTSLYEQYF.

This sequence joins TRBV5-4 and TRBJ1-1; 8 bases agree with TRBD1. Germline CDR1 SGHNT, CDR2 YYREEE (reference sequence). This CDR3 spans 15 amino acids. J was trimmed by 6 bases and V by 1 base; bases with no gene match: 8. CDR3 region: CASSLTGTGESEAFF. The CDR3 DNA follows: TGTGCCAGCAGCTTGACAGGGACAGGTGAGTCTGAAGCTTTCTTT. Full variable domain (missing parts from reference TRBV5-4 and TRBJ1-1): ETGVTQSPTHLIKTRGQQVTLRCSSQSGHNTVSWYQQALGQGPQFIFQYYREEENGRGNFPPRFSGLQFPNYSSELNVNALELDDSALYLCASSLTGTGESEAFFGQGTRLTVV.

The J gene is TRBJ2-7, the V gene TRBV29-1, with D unresolved. The germline gives CDR1 SQVTM, CDR2 ANQGSEA. The CDR3 consists of 13 residues. V lost 7 bases to trimming and J lost 0 bases, with 13 bases between them. CDR3 residues: CSALKGLSYEQYF. CDR3 nucleotide sequence: TGCAGCGCATTAAAAGGCCTCTCCTACGAGCAGTACTTC.

This clonotype was found many times. The rearrangement uses TRBV6-1 and TRBJ2-3; TRBD1 agrees at 8 bases. Trimming removed 6 bases from V and 1 base from J; junction bases left unmatched: 12. The CDR3 consists of 17 residues. In germline, CDR1 is MNHNS, CDR2 SASEGT. The CDR3 is CASSGRVPGGGTDTQYF. The CDR3 DNA reads as TGTGCCAGCAGCGGAAGGGTGCCAGGGGGCGGCACAGATACGCAGTATTTT.

V is TRBV7-6 and J is TRBJ2-1; the match to TRBD1 covers 7 bases. This CDR3 region has 15 residues. Germline loops: CDR1 SGHVS, CDR2 FNYEAQ. V shed 5 bases and J 4 bases; nucleotides not matched to a gene: 8. The CDR3 region is CASSQRQGSYNEQFF. The CDR3 DNA reads TGTGCCAGCAGCCAACGACAGGGAAGTTACAATGAGCAGTTCTTC.

This sequence joins TRBV19 and TRBJ2-2; D gene unclear. The germline V gene encodes CDR1 LNHDA and CDR2 SQIVND (reference sequence). V was shortened by 2 bases and J by 6 bases, with 10 bases between the two germline ends. This CDR3 region has 14 residues. The CDR3 here is CASSISGPAGELFF. CDR3 nucleotide sequence: TGTGCCAGTAGTATATCTGGCCCAGCCGGGGAGCTGTTTTTT. Looking up the rest from reference TRBV19 and TRBJ2-2 gives the full variable domain: DGGITQSPKYLFRKEGQNVTLSCEQNLNHDAMYWYRQDPGQGLRLIYYSQIVNDFQKGDIAEGYSVSREKKESFPLTVTSAQKNPTAFYLCASSISGPAGELFFGEGSRLTVL.

The J gene is TRBJ2-5, the V gene TRBV2, with no clear D. In germline, CDR1 is SNHLY, CDR2 FYNNEI. The ends were cut back, 6 bases at V and 5 bases at J, with 13 bases in the middle. The CDR3 covers 13 residues. CDR3 coding DNA: TGTGCCAGCAGCGGGTCCACCCGGGAGACCCAGTACTTC. This codes for CASSGSTRETQYF.

The V and J genes are TRBV6-4 and TRBJ2-5; either TRBD1 or TRBD2 may supply D (5 bases each). Trimming stripped 6 bases from V and 0 bases from J, with 11 bases between. The CDR3 has 14 amino acids. The germline V gene encodes CDR1 MRHNA and CDR2 SNTAGT. CDR3 sequence reads: CASRLGVYQETQYF. As DNA, the CDR3 is TGTGCCAGCAGACTAGGGGTATACCAAGAGACCCAGTACTTC.

V usage is TRBV2 and J usage is TRBJ1-4; D is unresolved. Germline CDR1 and CDR2: SNHLY and FYNNEI. This CDR3 is built from 14 residues. Trimming pared 6 bases from V and 0 bases from J, leaving 8 bases between. CDR3 DNA sequence: TGTGCCAGCAGGCGGTCGCCAACTAATGAAAAACTGTTTTTT. Protein product: CASRRSPTNEKLFF.

This clonotype was seen repeatedly, ten times or more. The chain carries TRBV20-1 and TRBJ2-7, with D perhaps TRBD1 (6 bases). Germline lookup yields CDR1 DFQATT and CDR2 SNEGSKA (reference sequence). The CDR3 covers 13 residues. Trimming took 5 bases from V and 1 from J, leaving 12 bases between them. CDR3: CSARGQRSYEQYF. CDR3 DNA sequence: TGCAGTGCTCGTGGACAGAGGTCCTACGAGCAGTACTTC.

The V gene is TRBV7-8, the J gene TRBJ1-1, with D unclear. The germline V gene has CDR1 SGHVS and CDR2 FQNEAQ. This CDR3 region has 15 residues. Trimming took off 2 bases at V and 4 bases at J, with 14 bases between the two ends. The CDR3, as DNA: TGTGCCAGCAGCTTAATTCCCCTGGGTGGCACTGAAGCTTTCTTT. Amino acid sequence: CASSLIPLGGTEAFF.

This clonotype was seen at least ten times. The chain links TRBV7-2 to TRBJ1-5, with D uncertain. This CDR3 region has 17 residues. Deletions cut 1 base from V and 0 bases from J, with 13 bases between. Germline lookup yields CDR1 SGHTA and CDR2 FQGNSA. For the CDR3, the DNA is TGTGCCAGCAGCTTAGAAAGGATACTAAATAGCAATCAGCCCCAGCATTTT. This sequence encodes CASSLERILNSNQPQHF.

The chain is built from TRBV15 and TRBJ1-2; D gene unclear. CDR1 LNHNV and CDR2 YYDKDF come from the germline V gene (reference sequence). V shed 9 bases and J shed 3 bases, with 8 bases lying between them. This CDR3 region has 11 residues. The CDR3 DNA reads as TGTGCCACGCAAGAATACTATGGCTACACCTTC. It yields the protein CATQEYYGYTF.

Here the CDR3 reads CSARGTGTLSYEQYF. The CDR3 bases are TGCAGTGCTAGGGGGACCGGGACTCTCTCCTACGAGCAGTACTTC. J is TRBJ2-7 and V is TRBV20-1; the D gene is possibly TRBD2 (6 bases). The V end lost 3 bases, the J end lost 0 bases, and 15 bases lay between the germline ends. Germline V gene data show CDR1 as DFQATT and CDR2 as SNEGSKA (reference sequence). The CDR3 sequence is 15 residues long.

This clonotype showed up just a few times. This sequence joins TRBV20-1 and TRBJ2-5; D tentatively reads TRBD1 or TRBD2 (6 bases each). Germline CDR1 is DFQATT and CDR2 is SNEGSKA (reference sequence). This CDR3 region has 14 residues. Trimming stripped 0 bases from V and 2 bases from J, with 10 bases between. The CDR3 nucleotides read TGCAGTGCTAGAGATGGAGGGGGACAAGAGACCCAGTACTTC. Translation: CSARDGGGQETQYF.

This clonotype has a count of ten or more. The chain uses TRBV12-3 or TRBV12-4 and TRBJ1-1; D unresolved. The CDR3 consists of 11 residues. V lost 8 bases and J lost 5, with 9 bases in between. CDR3 residues: CASARATEAFF. In DNA form, the CDR3 reads TGTGCCAGCGCCCGGGCGACTGAAGCTTTCTTT.

This clonotype was picked up a small number of times. This chain uses TRBV7-8 with TRBJ1-4; D might be TRBD1 (5 bases). Trimming took 7 bases from V and 5 from J, leaving 11 bases between them. The CDR3 runs 13 residues. Germline CDR1 and CDR2: SGHVS and FQNEAQ. This CDR3 reads CASTVRVNEKLFF. The CDR3 bases are TGTGCCAGCACGGTCAGGGTGAATGAAAAACTGTTTTTT.

The table lists this clonotype with many counts. The CDR3 loop reads CASSLDQNTEAFF. DNA for the CDR3: TGTGCCAGCAGCTTAGACCAGAACACTGAAGCTTTCTTT. The V gene is TRBV7-6, the J gene TRBJ1-1; D is unclear. The V and J ends lost 1 base and 1 base respectively, with 4 bases between them. The CDR3 is 13 residues long. From germline, CDR1 is SGHVS and CDR2 FNYEAQ.

This clonotype was observed a handful of times. The CDR3 here is CASSTSQGANEQFF. DNA of the CDR3: TGTGCCAGCAGTACGTCACAGGGGGCCAATGAGCAGTTCTTC. J is TRBJ2-1 and V is TRBV2; TRBD1 aligns across 9 bases. Germline V gene sequence: CDR1 SNHLY, CDR2 FYNNEI. The CDR3 sequence is 14 residues long. The J segment lost 6 bases and the V segment lost 5 bases, leaving 5 bases of the junction unmatched.

The rearrangement joins TRBV25-1 to TRBJ1-6, with TRBD1 identical over 11 bases. The V gene end was trimmed by 6 bases and the J gene end by 7 bases; junction bases not matched to a gene: 5. The CDR3 sequence is 15 residues long. Germline CDR1 MGHDK, CDR2 SYGVNS. CDR3 nucleotides: TGTGCCAGCAGCGCGGGGACAGGGGGAAATTCACCCCTCCACTTT. Its protein is CASSAGTGGNSPLHF.

J is TRBJ1-2 and V is TRBV7-9; D might be TRBD1 (6 bases). The CDR3 is made up of 11 amino acids. Trimming left V 5 bases short and J 6 bases short, with 7 bases between. Per the germline V gene, CDR1 is SEHNR and CDR2 is FQNEAQ (reference sequence). In DNA, the CDR3 is TGTGCCAGCAGCGGGGGGCATGGCTACACCTTC. This codes for CASSGGHGYTF. The whole variable domain, remainder taken from reference TRBV7-9 and TRBJ1-2, is DTGVSQNPRHKITKRGQNVTFRCDPISEHNRLYWYRQTLGQGPEFLTYFQNEAQLEKSRLLSDRFSAERPKGSFSTLEIQRTEQGDSAMYLCASSGGHGYTFGSGTRLTVV.

The table lists this clonotype with a few counts. The CDR3, as DNA: TGTGCCATCAGGGGGACAGATTCCTACGAGCAGTACTTC. Protein product: CAIRGTDSYEQYF. The rearrangement joins TRBV10-3 to TRBJ2-7, with 7 bases lining up with TRBD1. V gave up 6 bases and J gave up 1 base; unmatched junction bases: 3. CDR1 is ENHRY and CDR2 is SYGVKD in the germline V gene. This CDR3 is built from 13 residues.